This is a list of T cell receptor beta chains from one sample in a study of blood T cells in healthy people across ages. TCRdb re-analysed the 5' RACE reads in MiXCR, keeping a single row per CDR3 protein. The sample contains approximately 800,000 distinct CDR3 sequences, under 80% of which appear only once. Material: blood. These receptors originate from a man aged 30 to 39 in good health. The CDR3 runs from the conserved cysteine through the conserved F or W. A D gene is named only where the DNA matches it firmly. Clone size is stated in some rows and not others, as once, few, many or a class when expanded.

>TRBV2|TRBJ1-5|once|TRBD1
CASRDRGGQPQHF
TGTGCCAGCAGGGACAGGGGAGGTCAGCCCCAGCATTTT
>TRBV28|TRBJ1-6|few|TRBD1
CASSSPGQGDSPLHF
TGTGCCAGCAGTTCTCCGGGACAGGGAGATTCACCCCTCCACTTT
>TRBV2|TRBJ2-7|-|-
CASKQAGYEQYF
TGTGCCAGCAAACAAGCGGGCTACGAGCAGTACTTC
>TRBV20-1|TRBJ2-7|-|-
CSASRGAAYEQYF
TGCAGTGCTAGCAGGGGGGCGGCGTACGAGCAGTACTTC
>TRBV4-3|TRBJ2-7|-|-
CASSQGVRNRVGEQYF
TGCGCCAGCAGCCAAGGCGTAAGAAACAGGGTGGGGGAGCAGTACTTC
>TRBV9|TRBJ1-2|-|-
CASSGPKNNYGYTF
TGTGCCAGCAGCGGCCCAAAAAATAACTATGGCTACACCTTC
>TRBV9|TRBJ2-1|-|TRBD2
CASSAGLASEQFF
TGTGCCAGCAGCGCGGGACTAGCGTCTGAGCAGTTCTTC
>TRBV5-1|TRBJ2-1|-|TRBD2
CASGVTSGNNEQFF
TGCGCCAGCGGTGTTACTAGCGGGAACAATGAGCAGTTCTTC
>TRBV29-1|TRBJ2-5|-|-
CSVGSQGETQYF
TGCAGCGTTGGGTCCCAGGGAGAGACCCAGTACTTC
>TRBV7-2|TRBJ1-2|-|-
CASSLAGIWAGYTF
TGTGCCAGCAGCTTAGCCGGCATATGGGCTGGCTACACCTTC
>TRBV20-1|TRBJ2-1|-|-
CSAQWGASSYNEQFF
TGCAGTGCTCAATGGGGCGCAAGCTCCTACAATGAGCAGTTCTTC
>TRBV20-1|TRBJ1-2|-|-
CALIGYYGYTF
TGCGCCCTGATTGGGTACTATGGCTACACCTTC
>TRBV4-3|TRBJ1-2|-|TRBD1
CASSPRTGTNYGYTF
TGCGCCAGCAGCCCAAGGACAGGGACCAACTATGGCTACACCTTC
>TRBV25-1|TRBJ1-6|once|TRBD1
CASNTGGSPLHF
TGTGCCAGCAACACAGGGGGGTCACCCCTCCACTTT
>TRBV4-3|TRBJ2-1|-|TRBD2
CASSQVGLRGNEQFF
TGCGCCAGCAGCCAAGTGGGACTAAGGGGTAATGAGCAGTTCTTC
>TRBV9|TRBJ1-1|-|-
CASSVQTMNTEAFF
TGTGCCAGCAGCGTACAGACCATGAACACTGAAGCTTTCTTT
>TRBV15|TRBJ1-2|-|-
CATSRASDPGIYGYTF
TGTGCCACCAGCAGAGCCAGCGATCCCGGTATCTATGGCTACACCTTC
>TRBV6-5|TRBJ2-7|-|TRBD2
CASSYSQAGAVYEQYF
TGTGCTAGCAGTTACTCCCAAGCGGGGGCCGTCTACGAGCAGTACTTC
>TRBV10-3|TRBJ1-5|-|TRBD1
CAISERSGGGNQPQHF
TGTGCCATCAGTGAGAGGTCAGGGGGAGGTAATCAGCCCCAGCATTTT
>TRBV3-1|TRBJ2-1|once|-
CASSQGGRWNEQFF
TGTGCCAGCAGCCAAGGGGGCCGGTGGAATGAGCAGTTCTTC
>TRBV20-1|TRBJ2-3|-|TRBD2
CSARPRLAGNRFADTQYF
TGCAGTGCTAGACCTAGACTAGCGGGGAACCGTTTCGCAGATACGCAGTATTTT
>TRBV3-1|TRBJ1-6|-|-
CASSHTKYNSPLHF
TGTGCCAGCAGCCACACGAAATATAATTCACCCCTCCACTTT
>TRBV20-1|TRBJ2-5|once|TRBD2
CSARDGLGGETQYF
TGCAGTGCTAGAGACGGACTAGGAGGGGAGACCCAGTACTTC
>TRBV29-1|TRBJ2-1|-|-
CSVEQGMVDEQFF
TGCAGCGTTGAACAGGGGATGGTCGATGAGCAGTTCTTC
>TRBV20-1|TRBJ2-5|few|TRBD2
CSARVPRGVWETQYF
TGCAGTGCTAGAGTCCCCCGGGGGGTGTGGGAGACCCAGTACTTC
>TRBV9|TRBJ2-3|-|TRBD2
CASSSSGGSDTQYF
TGTGCCAGCAGCAGTAGCGGGGGGAGTGATACGCAGTATTTT
>TRBV21-1|TRBJ2-5|-|-
CASSKEGTQYF
TGTGCCAGCAGCAAGGAGGGGACCCAGTACTTC
>TRBV2|TRBJ2-1|-|-
CASSGRVYNEQFF
TGTGCCAGCTCGGGCAGGGTCTACAATGAGCAGTTCTTC
>TRBV6-1|TRBJ1-2|-|-
CASSELWADGYTF
TGTGCCAGCAGTGAACTCTGGGCTGATGGCTACACCTTC
>TRBV3-1|TRBJ1-4|-|-
CASGRGVPNEKLFF
TGTGCCAGCGGCCGCGGGGTCCCTAATGAAAAACTGTTTTTT
>TRBV29-1|TRBJ2-3|once|-
CSVAPAARTDTQYF
TGCAGCGTTGCCCCGGCGGCCCGCACAGATACGCAGTATTTT
>TRBV29-1|TRBJ2-1|few|TRBD2
CSGLAGGFEQFF
TGCAGCGGACTAGCGGGGGGTTTTGAGCAGTTCTTC